These 13 T cell receptor beta chains came from one sample sequenced in a study of neoadjuvant anti-PD-1 for oral cavity cancer. Method: immunoSEQ multiplex PCR; TCRdb's copy keeps in-frame clones and lacks some. This sample has over 25,000 clones; just under 80% occur once, and the top ten carry around 3.3%. The time point: after neoadjuvant nivolumab, at surgical resection. Here the sequenced sample was PBMCs, taken after nivolumab (anti-PD-1) treatment. These TCRs come from a person aged 35 to 85 with oral cavity squamous cell carcinoma.

The rearrangement joins TRBV7-8 to TRBJ1-5; D is undetermined. Trimming removed 5 bases at V and 1 base at J, with 15 bases between. Germline CDR1 and CDR2: SGHVS and FQNEAQ. This CDR3 has 16 amino acids. In DNA, the CDR3 is TGTGCCAGCAGCGCCGGACCCCTGGGGAGCAATCAGCCCCAGCATTTT. As protein: CASSAGPLGSNQPQHF.

The CDR3 coding sequence is TGCGCCAGCAGCTTCAGGGATTTATCGAACACTGAAGCTTTCTTT. Translation: CASSFRDLSNTEAFF. The chain carries TRBV5-1 and TRBJ1-1; weak D call: TRBD1 (5 bases). CDR3 length: 15 amino acids. V was clipped by 2 bases and J by 1 base, with 12 bases between them. Germline CDR1 reads SGHRS; CDR2 reads YFSETQ. The variable domain in full, completed from reference TRBV5-1 and TRBJ1-1, reads KAGVTQTPRYLIKTRGQQVTLSCSPISGHRSVSWYQQTPGQGLQFLFEYFSETQRNKGNFPGRFSGRQFSNSRSEMNVSTLELGDSALYLCASSFRDLSNTEAFFGQGTRLTVV.

The V gene is TRBV18, the J gene TRBJ1-2; D is possibly TRBD1 (5 bases). This CDR3 region has 13 residues. The V end was cut by 3 bases, the J end by 4 bases, with 9 bases between. Per germline, CDR1 KGHSH and CDR2 LQKENI. DNA for the CDR3: TGTGCCAGCTCACCCGGGACGGTCTATGGCTACACCTTC. As protein: CASSPGTVYGYTF.

The chain carries TRBV2 and TRBJ1-2; a weak D match, TRBD1 (5 bases). CDR3 size: 15 residues. The V and J ends lost 8 bases and 0 bases respectively, with 16 bases between them. CDR1 is SNHLY and CDR2 is FYNNEI in the germline V gene. The CDR3 DNA is TGTGCCAGCTCCCTCGCGGGGGAAACTAACTATGGCTACACCTTC. Amino acid sequence: CASSLAGETNYGYTF.

This clone is medium-sized (0.01 to 0.1%) within its sample. The CDR3 spells CASREQTGGVYGYTF. CDR3 coding DNA: TGTGCCAGCAGGGAACAGACAGGGGGCGTCTATGGCTACACCTTC. The chain carries TRBV6-1 and TRBJ1-2; TRBD1 aligns across 10 bases. This CDR3 is 15 amino acids long. Germline trimming cut 6 bases from V and 4 bases from J; bases unmatched to any gene: 8. Germline assignment: CDR1 MNHNS and CDR2 SASEGT.

V usage is TRBV7-6 and J usage is TRBJ1-4; tentative D call: TRBD1 (6 bases). The CDR3 totals 18 residues. Trimming took off 3 bases at V and 3 bases at J, with 20 bases between the two ends. CDR1 and CDR2 from the germline V gene are SGHVS and FNYEAQ. The CDR3 region is CASSFRDTSGSANEKLFF. CDR3 sequence (DNA): TGTGCCAGCAGCTTTCGGGACACTTCAGGGAGTGCTAATGAAAAACTGTTTTTT. Full variable domain (missing parts from reference TRBV7-6 and TRBJ1-4): GAGVSQSPRYKVTKRGQDVALRCDPISGHVSLYWYRQALGQGPEFLTYFNYEAQQDKSGLPNDRFSAERPEGSISTLTIQRTEQRDSAMYRCASSFRDTSGSANEKLFFGSGTQLSVL.

The chain joins TRBV11-2 to TRBJ2-3; TRBD1 might be the D (6 bases). Trimming took off 1 base at V and 4 bases at J, with 12 bases between the two ends. The CDR3 totals 15 residues. Germline CDR1 reads SGHAT; CDR2 reads FQNNGV. CDR3 nucleotides: TGTGCCAGCAGCTTAGGATCAGGGGCCCCAGATACGCAGTATTTT. Translating gives CASSLGSGAPDTQYF.

V is TRBV27 and J is TRBJ1-1, with TRBD1 matching 9 bases. The CDR3 is 18 amino acids. V shed 8 bases, J shed 2 bases, and the junction held 18 bases outside the gene matches. Germline V gene lookup returns CDR1 MNHEY and CDR2 SMNVEV (reference sequence). The CDR3 bases are TGTGCCAGCTACCCATATCGAAGACAGGGGGAGGAAAACACTGAAGCTTTCTTT. Amino acid sequence: CASYPYRRQGEENTEAFF.

V is TRBV7-6 and J is TRBJ1-1, with D possibly matching TRBD1 (5 bases). Trimming took 0 bases from V and 4 from J, leaving 9 bases between them. The CDR3 is made up of 14 amino acids. CDR1 and CDR2 from the germline V gene are SGHVS and FNYEAQ. CDR3 nucleotides: TGTGCCAGCAGCTTAGCCTCCGGGGGCACTGAAGCTTTCTTT. It is translated as CASSLASGGTEAFF. The full variable domain, with the rest looked up from reference TRBV7-6 and TRBJ1-1, is GAGVSQSPRYKVTKRGQDVALRCDPISGHVSLYWYRQALGQGPEFLTYFNYEAQQDKSGLPNDRFSAERPEGSISTLTIQRTEQRDSAMYRCASSLASGGTEAFFGQGTRLTVV.

This clone was seen more than once but under ten times. CDR3 loop: CASSLETGLGIEAFF. The CDR3 coding sequence is TGTGCCAGCAGCTTAGAAACGGGGCTCGGCATTGAAGCTTTCTTT. The genes are TRBV11-2 and TRBJ1-1; tentatively, D is TRBD1 (5 bases). The germline V gene has CDR1 SGHAT and CDR2 FQNNGV. V was shortened by 0 bases and J by 7 bases, with 15 bases between the two germline ends. This CDR3 has 15 amino acids.

This chain connects TRBV5-1 to TRBJ2-3; the match to TRBD2 covers 9 bases. Per the germline V gene, CDR1 is SGHRS and CDR2 is YFSETQ. This CDR3 has 15 residues. Unmatched junction bases numbered 7, after V lost 0 bases and J lost 8 bases. CDR3 sequence: CASSLELAGRGTQYF. DNA of the CDR3: TGCGCCAGCAGCTTGGAGCTAGCGGGACGGGGTACGCAGTATTTT.

The genes are TRBV4-1 and TRBJ2-7; possibly TRBD2 for D (5 bases). Germline V gene data show CDR1 as MGHRA and CDR2 as YSYEKL. V lost 0 bases, J lost 5 bases, and 11 bases lay in between. This CDR3 has 14 residues. The CDR3 coding sequence is TGCGCCAGCAGCCAAGATTTTAGAGGGAACGAGCAGTACTTC. The encoded protein is CASSQDFRGNEQYF.

V is TRBV5-6 and J is TRBJ2-5, with 7 bases lining up with TRBD2. J lost 5 bases, V lost 2 bases, and 6 bases had no gene match. CDR1 is SGHDT and CDR2 is YYEEEE in the germline V gene. The CDR3 contains 14 residues. As DNA, the CDR3 is TGTGCCAGCAGCTTTGGGGGGGTCAGGGAGACCCAGTACTTC. This sequence encodes CASSFGGVRETQYF.